Listed below are T cell receptor beta chains from one sample, sequenced in a study of siplizumab effects on memory and regulatory T cells. Sequencing was performed with immunoSEQ multiplex PCR; in TCRdb, only in-frame clones are kept and a portion is missing. The profile shows tens of thousands of clones, more than 80% of them singletons. The sample comprised CD8+ T cells sorted from blood. The receptors derive from a human donor in good health. CDR3s include the opening cysteine and the closing phenylalanine or tryptophan. The D gene is left open where the match is weak. Not every row has a clone size; where given, it reads once, few, many or a size class.

j_gene	abundance	d_gene	v_gene	CDR3aa	CDR3nt
TRBJ1-3	-	-	TRBV19	CASRNVTDSGNTIYF	TGTGCCAGTAGAAATGTGACCGATTCTGGAAACACCATATATTTT
TRBJ2-1	-	TRBD1	TRBV7-9	CASSSPGQGVAGQFF	TGTGCCAGCAGCTCCCCGGGACAGGGGGTGGCCGGGCAGTTCTTC
TRBJ2-2	-	-	TRBV4-1	CASSQDSSGMGGELFF	TGCGCCAGCAGCCAAGATTCCTCTGGGATGGGCGGGGAGCTGTTTTTT
TRBJ2-2	-	-	TRBV29-1	CSAGEHGELFF	TGCAGCGCAGGGGAGCACGGGGAGCTGTTTTTT
TRBJ1-1	-	TRBD1	TRBV2	CASSEALPAEGTDLNTEAFF	TGTGCCAGCAGTGAAGCGCTTCCTGCGGAGGGGACAGACTTGAACACTGAAGCTTTCTTT
TRBJ1-5	once	-	TRBV4-1	CASSLGDSNQPQHF	TGTGCCAGCAGCTTAGGGGATAGCAATCAGCCCCAGCATTTT
TRBJ1-1	-	-	TRBV5-4	CASSQREPNTEAFF	TGTGCCAGCTCGCAGAGGGAGCCGAACACTGAAGCTTTCTTT
TRBJ2-7	-	-	TRBV6-5	CASSYKWWGEQYF	TGTGCCAGCAGTTACAAATGGTGGGGCGAGCAGTACTTC
TRBJ1-1	-	TRBD1	TRBV11-2	CASSLEGQGWDTEAFF	TGTGCCAGCAGCTTAGAGGGACAGGGCTGGGACACTGAAGCTTTCTTT
TRBJ2-5	-	-	TRBV9	CASNGGGGRETQYF	TGTGCCAGCAACGGTGGTGGGGGGAGGGAGACCCAGTACTTC
TRBJ2-5	-	TRBD1	TRBV7-6	CASSTGYQETQYF	TGTGCCAGCTCGACAGGGTACCAAGAGACCCAGTACTTC
TRBJ1-2	-	TRBD1	TRBV19	CASSDREYGYTF	TGTGCCAGTAGTGACAGGGAGTATGGCTACACCTTC
TRBJ1-2	-	-	TRBV6-1	CASSGTASSYGYTF	TGTGCCAGCAGTGGGACAGCCTCATCCTATGGCTACACCTTC
TRBJ2-1	-	-	TRBV18	CASSPQTSDNEQFF	TGTGCCAGCTCACCACAGACTAGTGACAATGAGCAGTTCTTC
TRBJ2-5	-	-	TRBV5-5	CASSLDTVGTQYF	TGTGCCAGCAGCTTGGATACTGTCGGGACCCAGTACTTC
TRBJ1-1	once	-	TRBV7-6	CASSSGSDTEAFF	TGTGCCAGCAGTTCGGGGAGTGACACTGAAGCTTTCTTT
TRBJ2-7	-	-	TRBV5-1	CASSSTLDGSYEQYF	TGCGCCAGCAGCTCCACCCTGGACGGTTCCTACGAGCAGTACTTC
TRBJ2-1	once	TRBD2	TRBV27	CASSLRSGGVIEQFF	TGTGCCAGCAGTTTACGTAGCGGGGGGGTGATTGAGCAGTTCTTC
TRBJ2-7	few	-	TRBV7-6	CASSARQATVEQYF	TGTGCCAGCAGCGCTCGACAGGCCACCGTCGAGCAGTACTTC
TRBJ2-5	-	-	TRBV6-4	CASILQETQYF	TGTGCCAGCATTTTACAAGAGACCCAGTACTTC
TRBJ2-5	-	TRBD1	TRBV12-5	CASGPGQGEETQYF	TGTGCTAGTGGTCCCGGACAGGGAGAAGAGACCCAGTACTTC
TRBJ2-2	-	TRBD1	TRBV15	CATSTGRTGGYTGELFF	TGTGCCACCAGCACGGGCAGGACAGGGGGCTACACCGGGGAGCTGTTTTTT
TRBJ1-1	-	-	TRBV19	CASSNTGENTEAFF	TGTGCCAGTAGTAATACCGGGGAAAACACTGAAGCTTTCTTT
TRBJ1-1	-	-	TRBV7-8	CASSLLQGSNTEAFF	TGTGCCAGCAGCTTACTTCAGGGTTCGAACACTGAAGCTTTCTTT
TRBJ1-2	-	-	TRBV10-3	CAISESREGAYYGYTF	TGTGCCATCAGTGAGTCTAGGGAGGGAGCTTACTATGGCTACACCTTC
TRBJ2-2	-	-	TRBV5-4	CASSGVGEAGELFF	TGTGCCAGCAGCGGGGTAGGGGAGGCCGGGGAGCTGTTTTTT
TRBJ2-7	once	-	TRBV5-6	CASSKLREDYYEQYF	TGTGCCAGCAGTAAGCTTAGGGAAGACTACTACGAGCAGTACTTC
TRBJ2-7	-	-	TRBV5-1	CASSYPGGGTYYEQYF	TGCGCCAGCAGCTACCCAGGGGGGGGGACTTACTACGAGCAGTACTTC
TRBJ1-1	-	-	TRBV25-1	CASTAGGQTEAFF	TGTGCCAGCACTGCGGGGGGCCAGACTGAAGCTTTCTTT
TRBJ1-5	-	-	TRBV6-1	CASSAGAGALNQPQHF	TGTGCCAGCAGTGCAGGGGCAGGGGCCCTCAATCAGCCCCAGCATTTT
TRBJ2-7	-	-	TRBV19	CASSIFPGKGEQYF	TGTGCCAGTAGTATATTCCCGGGAAAGGGGGAGCAGTACTTC
TRBJ1-1	-	-	TRBV11-1	CASSLNRENTEAFF	TGTGCCAGCAGCCTAAACAGGGAAAACACTGAAGCTTTCTTT
TRBJ1-1	-	-	TRBV5-4	CASSLGSVGGVNTEAFF	TGTGCCAGCAGCTTGGGCTCGGTCGGGGGGGTGAACACTGAAGCTTTCTTT
TRBJ2-7	-	TRBD2	TRBV19	CASTVAGSSYEQYF	TGTGCCAGTACTGTAGCGGGAAGCTCCTACGAGCAGTACTTC
TRBJ2-7	-	TRBD1	TRBV18	CASSPPTGTLYEQYF	TGTGCCAGCTCACCCCCGACAGGGACCCTCTACGAGCAGTACTTC